The 5 T cell receptor beta chains listed next were all sequenced from one sample in a study of blood T cells in healthy people across ages. Then a second PCR, running roughly 7 to 11 cycles, was carried out with a sample-barcoded 5' primer and a J-beta primer mix. TCRdb analysed the 5' RACE reads with MiXCR anew, one entry per CDR3 protein. The sample contains 800,000 to 950,000 distinct CDR3 sequences, under 35% of which appear only once. Another study also made use of these data, one on T cells of mothers and their children.

Sequences were obtained from blood. These receptors originate from a woman aged 40 to 50 in good health.

This clonotype was observed once. This chain connects TRBV5-1 to TRBJ2-3; unclear D gene. The CDR3 has 15 amino acids. The germline gives CDR1 SGHRS, CDR2 YFSETQ. V lost 0 bases to trimming and J lost 4 bases, with 12 bases between them. The CDR3 here is CASSLEHLLPDTQYF. The CDR3 nucleotides read TGCGCCAGCAGCTTGGAACATCTCCTTCCAGATACGCAGTATTTT. Complete variable domain (other parts from reference TRBV5-1 and TRBJ2-3): KAGVTQTPRYLIKTRGQQVTLSCSPISGHRSVSWYQQTPGQGLQFLFEYFSETQRNKGNFPGRFSGRQFSNSRSEMNVSTLELGDSALYLCASSLEHLLPDTQYFGPGTRLTVL.

The chain combines TRBV12-3 or TRBV12-4 with TRBJ1-1; possibly TRBD1 for D (6 bases). The CDR3 loop spans 19 amino acids. V gave up 3 bases and J gave up 4 bases, with 27 bases separating them. The CDR3 reads CASSFILGGTQVLSTEAFF. CDR3 sequence (DNA): TGTGCCAGCAGTTTCATTTTAGGCGGGACACAAGTCTTGAGCACTGAAGCTTTCTTT.

The table lists this clonotype with a few counts. This sequence joins TRBV20-1 and TRBJ1-1; D not certain. Trimming shortened V by 4 bases and J by 1 base, and 13 bases separated the two germline ends. In germline, CDR1 is DFQATT, CDR2 SNEGSKA (reference sequence). The CDR3 totals 14 residues. This CDR3 reads CSATEPDKNTEAFF. CDR3 in DNA: TGCAGTGCTACCGAGCCAGACAAGAACACTGAAGCTTTCTTT.

This clonotype was observed a handful of times. The V and J genes are TRBV6-5 and TRBJ1-6; D is possibly TRBD1 (5 bases). The V and J ends lost 5 bases and 7 bases respectively, with 15 bases between them. Germline CDR1 reads MNHEY; CDR2 reads SVGAGI. The CDR3 has 15 amino acids. The DNA for the CDR3 is TGTGCCAGCAGTCCACCCGGGACGGGGAATTCACCCCTCCACTTT. It encodes CASSPPGTGNSPLHF.

This chain links TRBV13 with TRBJ2-1, with D tentatively TRBD1 or TRBD2 (6 bases each). The V end lost 5 bases, the J end lost 0 bases, and 20 bases lay between the germline ends. The CDR3 runs 18 residues. Germline-derived CDR1 and CDR2 are PRHDT and FYEKMQ (reference sequence). CDR3 region: CASSPPRGAFHSYNEQFF. The CDR3, as DNA: TGTGCCAGCAGCCCCCCGAGGGGGGCCTTCCACTCCTACAATGAGCAGTTCTTC.